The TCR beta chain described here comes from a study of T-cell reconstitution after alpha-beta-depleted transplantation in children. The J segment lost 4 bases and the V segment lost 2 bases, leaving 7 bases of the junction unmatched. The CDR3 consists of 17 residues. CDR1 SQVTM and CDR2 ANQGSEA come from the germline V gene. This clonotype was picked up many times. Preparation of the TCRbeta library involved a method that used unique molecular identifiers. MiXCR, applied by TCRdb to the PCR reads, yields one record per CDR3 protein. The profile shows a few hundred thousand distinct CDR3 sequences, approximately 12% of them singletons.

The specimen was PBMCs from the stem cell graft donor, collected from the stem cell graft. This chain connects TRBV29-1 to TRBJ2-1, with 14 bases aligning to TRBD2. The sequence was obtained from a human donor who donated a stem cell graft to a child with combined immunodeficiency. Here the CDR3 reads CSVEPGLAGGPYNEQFF. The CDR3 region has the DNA TGCAGCGTTGAACCCGGACTAGCGGGAGGACCTTACAATGAGCAGTTCTTC.